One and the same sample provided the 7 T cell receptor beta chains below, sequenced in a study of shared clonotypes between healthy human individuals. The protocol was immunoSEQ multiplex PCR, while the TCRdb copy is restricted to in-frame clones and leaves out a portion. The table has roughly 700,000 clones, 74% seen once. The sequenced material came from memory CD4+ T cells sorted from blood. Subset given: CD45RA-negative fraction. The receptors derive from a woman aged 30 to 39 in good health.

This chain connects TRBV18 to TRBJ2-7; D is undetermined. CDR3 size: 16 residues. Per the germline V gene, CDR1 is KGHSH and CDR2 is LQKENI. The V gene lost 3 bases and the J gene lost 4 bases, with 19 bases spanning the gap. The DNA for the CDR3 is TGTGCCAGCTCACCTCCTGTCGGTAGCTACTCGTACGAGCAGTACTTC. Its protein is CASSPPVGSYSYEQYF.

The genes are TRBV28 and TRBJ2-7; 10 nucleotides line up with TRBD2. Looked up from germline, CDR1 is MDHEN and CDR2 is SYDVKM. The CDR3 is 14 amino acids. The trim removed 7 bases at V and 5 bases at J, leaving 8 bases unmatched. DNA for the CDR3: TGTGCCAGCAACTCGCAGACTAGCGGGCACGAGCAGTACTTC. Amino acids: CASNSQTSGHEQYF.

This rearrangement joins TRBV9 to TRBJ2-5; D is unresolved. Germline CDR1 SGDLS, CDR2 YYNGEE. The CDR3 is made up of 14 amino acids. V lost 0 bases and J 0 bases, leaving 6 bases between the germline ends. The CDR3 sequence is CASSVAAYQETQYF. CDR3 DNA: TGTGCCAGCAGCGTAGCTGCCTACCAAGAGACCCAGTACTTC. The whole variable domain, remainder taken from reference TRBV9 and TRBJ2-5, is DSGVTQTPKHLITATGQRVTLRCSPRSGDLSVYWYQQSLDQGLQFLIQYYNGEERAKGNILERFSAQQFPDLHSELNLSSLELGDSALYFCASSVAAYQETQYFGPGTRLLVL.

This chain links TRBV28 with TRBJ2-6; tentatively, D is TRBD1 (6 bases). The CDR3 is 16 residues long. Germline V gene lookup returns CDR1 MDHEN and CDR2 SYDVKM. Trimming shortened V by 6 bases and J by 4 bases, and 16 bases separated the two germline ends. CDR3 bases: TGTGCCAGCAGCACCTACAGGGTCACAGGGGCCAACGTCCTGACTTTC. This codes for CASSTYRVTGANVLTF.

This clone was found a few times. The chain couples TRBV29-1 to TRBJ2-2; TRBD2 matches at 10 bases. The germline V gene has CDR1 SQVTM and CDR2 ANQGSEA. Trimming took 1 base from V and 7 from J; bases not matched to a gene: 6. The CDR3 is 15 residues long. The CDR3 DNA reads TGCAGCGTTGAAGTAAGCGGGAGGGATTTCGGGGAGCTGTTTTTT. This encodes CSVEVSGRDFGELFF.

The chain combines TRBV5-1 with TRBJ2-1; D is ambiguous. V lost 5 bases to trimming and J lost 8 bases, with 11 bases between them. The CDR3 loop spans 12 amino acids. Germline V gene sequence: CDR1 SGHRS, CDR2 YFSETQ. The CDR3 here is CASRQSWYEQFF. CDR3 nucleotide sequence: TGCGCCAGCAGACAAAGTTGGTATGAGCAGTTCTTC.

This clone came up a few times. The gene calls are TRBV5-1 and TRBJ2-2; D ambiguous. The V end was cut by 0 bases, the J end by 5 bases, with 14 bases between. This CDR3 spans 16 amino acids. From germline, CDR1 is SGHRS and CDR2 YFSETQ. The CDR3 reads CASSLAKGTLTGELFF. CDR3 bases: TGCGCCAGCAGCTTGGCCAAGGGTACGCTTACCGGGGAGCTGTTTTTT.